This T cell receptor (beta chain) was profiled in a study of cytomegalovirus exposure and HLA in healthy donors. About the study: Earlier work reported 100 million or so unique TCR beta sequences from some 170 million T cells.

Germline CDR1 reads SGHDT; CDR2 reads YYEEEE. CDR3 length equals 12 residues. V shed 0 bases and J shed 7 bases, with 7 bases lying between them. Each donor's status was that of a healthy bone marrow donor. For this clone: Its specificity is not known.

General study points: An assumption of roughly uniform sequencing depth across donors underlay the presence/absence analyses.

Vbeta (60) and Jbeta (13) primers were used in the PCR. Some clones are missing from TCRdb's copy, which holds only in-frame ones; the method was immunoSEQ multiplex PCR. The sample lists about 150,000 clones, about 83% occurring once. The chain has TRBV5-6 and TRBJ1-1; D unresolved. The source of this sequence is a woman between 40 and 50 years old in good health and CMV-seronegative. Sequenced material: PBMCs. The CDR3 sequence: CASSLVAGEAFF. DNA for the CDR3: TGTGCCAGCAGCTTGGTGGCAGGTGAAGCTTTCTTT.